These 22 T cell receptor beta chains were sequenced from one sample in a study of beta chain features in type 1 diabetes. The sequenced template was cDNA made from the entire isolated RNA. Sequenced by immunoSEQ multiplex PCR; TCRdb stores in-frame clones only, minus some. This table has about 360,000 clones, 10% to 15% appearing once. Sequencing was done on a sample of naive CD4+ T cells from blood. These receptors all come from a man aged 18 to 35 in good health.

The gene calls are TRBV2 and TRBJ1-5; 7 nucleotides agree with TRBD1. J gave up 3 bases and V 4 bases, and 6 bases lay outside the gene matches. There are 15 residues in the CDR3. The germline V gene encodes CDR1 SNHLY and CDR2 FYNNEI. The CDR3 is CASSAVDRSNQPQHF. The CDR3, as DNA: TGTGCCAGCAGTGCCGTGGACAGGTCCAATCAGCCCCAGCATTTT. Full variable domain (missing parts from reference TRBV2 and TRBJ1-5): EPEVTQTPSHQVTQMGQEVILRCVPISNHLYFYWYRQILGQKVEFLVSFYNNEISEKSEIFDDQFSVERPDGSNFTLKIRSTKLEDSAMYFCASSAVDRSNQPQHFGDGTRLSIL.

This clone showed up just a few times. The chain joins TRBV18 to TRBJ1-1; D perhaps matches TRBD1 (6 bases). CDR3 length: 15 amino acids. Germline V gives CDR1 KGHSH, CDR2 LQKENI. V was shortened by 4 bases and J by 2 bases, with 14 bases between the two germline ends. In nucleotides, the CDR3 is TGTGCCAGCTCACTAACGGACAGCCCTAACACTGAAGCTTTCTTT. It codes for CASSLTDSPNTEAFF.

V usage is TRBV7-9 and J usage is TRBJ1-2; tentative D call: TRBD1 (5 bases). V gave up 2 bases and J gave up 5 bases, with 12 bases separating them. This CDR3 has 14 amino acids. The germline gives CDR1 SEHNR, CDR2 FQNEAQ (reference sequence). This CDR3 is CASSLSRVRYGYTF. The CDR3 nucleotides are TGTGCCAGCAGCTTATCCAGGGTGAGGTATGGCTACACCTTC. Using reference TRBV7-9 and TRBJ1-2 for the parts outside the CDR3, the full variable domain is DTGVSQNPRHKITKRGQNVTFRCDPISEHNRLYWYRQTLGQGPEFLTYFQNEAQLEKSRLLSDRFSAERPKGSFSTLEIQRTEQGDSAMYLCASSLSRVRYGYTFGSGTRLTVV.

The genes are TRBV30 and TRBJ1-1, with D tentatively TRBD1 (5 bases). V lost 8 bases and J lost 1, with 14 bases in between. CDR3 length equals 13 residues. The germline CDR1 and CDR2 sequences are GTSNPN and SVGIG (reference sequence). The CDR3 nucleotides read TGTGCCGGCAGGGCAGGGCAGAACACTGAAGCTTTCTTT. The encoded protein is CAGRAGQNTEAFF. Together with reference TRBV30 and TRBJ1-1, the CDR3 gives the full variable domain: SQTIHQWPATLVQPVGSPLSLECTVEGTSNPNLYWYRQAAGRGLQLLFYSVGIGQISSEVPQNLSASRPQDRQFILSSKKLLLSDSGFYLCAGRAGQNTEAFFGQGTRLTVV.

The chain joins TRBV15 to TRBJ1-4; weak D call: TRBD1 (6 bases). This CDR3 comprises 12 residues. The V gene's germline CDR1 is LNHNV and CDR2 YYDKDF (reference sequence). The V end was cut by 8 bases, the J end by 6 bases, with 10 bases between. CDR3 in DNA: TGTGCCACCTCAGGGGCAGATGAAAAACTGTTTTTT. It encodes CATSGADEKLFF.

V usage is TRBV28 and J usage is TRBJ1-5, with TRBD1 matching 9 bases. CDR1 MDHEN and CDR2 SYDVKM come from the germline V gene. CDR3 length: 16 amino acids. J gave up 0 bases and V 3 bases, and 3 bases lay outside the gene matches. CDR3 sequence reads: CASSFEQGASNQPQHF. DNA for the CDR3: TGTGCCAGCAGTTTTGAACAGGGGGCTAGCAATCAGCCCCAGCATTTT. The full variable domain, completed using reference TRBV28 and TRBJ1-5, is DVKVTQSSRYLVKRTGEKVFLECVQDMDHENMFWYRQDPGLGLRLIYFSYDVKMKEKGDIPEGYSVSREKKERFSLILESASTNQTSMYLCASSFEQGASNQPQHFGDGTRLSIL.

This clone was recorded a few times. This sequence joins TRBV7-2 and TRBJ1-2; 10 bases map to TRBD1. J gave up 8 bases and V 0 bases, and 3 bases lay outside the gene matches. The CDR3 is 14 residues long. CDR1 and CDR2 (germline): SGHTA, FQGNSA. The CDR3 DNA sequence: TGTGCCAGCAGCTTAGCGGGACAGGGGCTAGGCTACACCTTC. It yields the protein CASSLAGQGLGYTF.

The chain is built from TRBV6-6 and TRBJ2-7; 12 bases match TRBD2. CDR3 length: 16 residues. Germline CDR1 is MNHNY and CDR2 is SVGAGI (reference sequence). V dropped 4 bases and J dropped 2; count of bases not matched to a gene: 6. The CDR3 coding sequence is TGTGCCAGCAGTTTTGGACTAGCGGGGACACCCTACGAGCAGTACTTC. This codes for CASSFGLAGTPYEQYF.

The rearrangement uses TRBV28 and TRBJ2-3; TRBD1 might be the D (6 bases). The germline V and J ends were trimmed by 5 bases and 11 bases, with 17 bases remaining between them. The germline gives CDR1 MDHEN, CDR2 SYDVKM. The CDR3 sequence is 13 residues long. The CDR3 nucleotides are TGTGCCAGCAGTATCACCTACGGACAGAGGCAGTATTTT. This sequence encodes CASSITYGQRQYF.

This chain uses TRBV7-6 with TRBJ1-6, with no clear D. This CDR3 is built from 14 residues. V lost 5 bases to trimming and J lost 9 bases, with 14 bases between them. Germline values: CDR1 SGHVS, CDR2 FNYEAQ. The CDR3 bases are TGTGCCAGCAGCACAGCAGGACTCGGTTCACCCCTCCACTTT. Translation gives CASSTAGLGSPLHF.

The rearrangement links TRBV5-1 to TRBJ1-1; D might be TRBD1 (6 bases). The CDR3 is made up of 15 amino acids. Per the germline V gene, CDR1 is SGHRS and CDR2 is YFSETQ. Trimming pared 0 bases from V and 2 bases from J, leaving 11 bases between. CDR3 bases: TGCGCCAGCAGCTTGGAGGGACAATTTAACACTGAAGCTTTCTTT. This translates into CASSLEGQFNTEAFF.

This chain uses TRBV28 with TRBJ2-7; TRBD2 aligns across 14 bases. Germline V gene data show CDR1 as MDHEN and CDR2 as SYDVKM. CDR3 length: 16 amino acids. V was clipped by 3 bases and J by 2 bases; unmatched bases: 3. The CDR3 is CASSFGTSGSPYEQYF. The DNA of the CDR3 is TGTGCCAGCAGTTTCGGGACTAGCGGGAGCCCCTACGAGCAGTACTTC.

This CDR3 reads CASTLARVSTGANVLTF. The DNA of the CDR3 is TGCGCCAGCACCCTTGCCAGGGTCAGCACTGGGGCCAACGTCCTGACTTTC. The chain has TRBV5-1 and TRBJ2-6; TRBD1 is a possible D gene (5 bases). Trimming shortened V by 6 bases and J by 2 bases, and 18 bases separated the two germline ends. The CDR3 has 17 amino acids. Germline values: CDR1 SGHRS, CDR2 YFSETQ.

This clone was seen a few times. This chain uses TRBV7-8 with TRBJ1-2; 10 bases fit TRBD1. This CDR3 has 16 amino acids. The V gene's germline CDR1 is SGHVS and CDR2 FQNEAQ. Trimming removed 5 bases from V and 3 bases from J; junction bases left unmatched: 9. CDR3 loop: CASSHARDRGHYGYTF. CDR3 in DNA: TGTGCCAGCAGCCACGCCCGGGACAGGGGACACTATGGCTACACCTTC.

This clone was detected a few times. This chain joins TRBV2 and TRBJ2-2, with a weak D call TRBD1 (5 bases). The V and J ends lost 7 bases and 7 bases respectively, with 13 bases between them. Germline CDR1 and CDR2: SNHLY and FYNNEI. The CDR3 extends over 13 amino acids. The CDR3 sequence is CASNRRTGGELFF. The CDR3 bases are TGTGCCAGCAATCGGCGCACAGGCGGGGAGCTGTTTTTT.

The sample holds a few counts of this clone. This chain links TRBV18 with TRBJ1-5; 7 bases line up with TRBD1. CDR3 length equals 15 residues. Germline V gives CDR1 KGHSH, CDR2 LQKENI. V was clipped by 5 bases and J by 7 bases; unmatched bases: 11. CDR3 sequence (DNA): TGTGCCAGCTCATCCGGACAGGTTGGGGGGCAGCCCCAGCATTTT. This sequence encodes CASSSGQVGGQPQHF.

This clone occurred a few times. V usage is TRBV5-1 and J usage is TRBJ2-7, with 8 bases fitting TRBD1. The germline V gene has CDR1 SGHRS and CDR2 YFSETQ. The CDR3 runs to 14 residues. The V segment lost 4 bases and the J segment 5 bases; nucleotides outside the gene matches: 8. CDR3 in DNA: TGCGCCAGCAGCCTACGACAGGGGACCGACGAGCAGTACTTC. It is translated as CASSLRQGTDEQYF.

This clone has more than one count but fewer than ten. This chain links TRBV30 with TRBJ2-2; TRBD1 aligns across 10 bases. CDR3 length: 13 residues. Germline V gene lookup returns CDR1 GTSNPN and CDR2 SVGIG (reference sequence). With 3 bases clipped from V and 5 bases from J, the junction kept 0 bases outside the gene matches. CDR3 bases: TGTGCCTGGAGGGACAGGGGGACCGGGGAGCTGTTTTTT. Encoded protein: CAWRDRGTGELFF. Using reference TRBV30 and TRBJ2-2 for the parts outside the CDR3, the full variable domain is SQTIHQWPATLVQPVGSPLSLECTVEGTSNPNLYWYRQAAGRGLQLLFYSVGIGQISSEVPQNLSASRPQDRQFILSSKKLLLSDSGFYLCAWRDRGTGELFFGEGSRLTVL.

This clone was detected only a few times. The gene calls are TRBV10-3 and TRBJ2-7; D not resolved. The CDR3 has 15 residues. Germline CDR1 is ENHRY and CDR2 is SYGVKD. Trimming stripped 0 bases from V and 7 bases from J, with 16 bases between. CDR3 sequence reads: CAISESGQTSREQYF. CDR3 coding DNA: TGTGCCATCAGTGAGTCGGGCCAGACGTCCCGAGAGCAGTACTTC.

Notes on this clone: A much larger clone differs by one base, so this may be a read error. The chain joins TRBV7-9 to TRBJ2-1; D gene ambiguous. The V gene's germline CDR1 is SEHNR and CDR2 FQNEAQ (reference sequence). V shed 1 base and J shed 8 bases, with 6 bases lying between them. CDR3 length: 12 amino acids. The CDR3 here is CASSLDFDEQFF. In DNA, the CDR3 is TGTGCCAGCAGCTTAGATTTCGATGAGCAGTTCTTC.

CDR3: CAWSRGLAGSYEQYF. The CDR3 bases are TGTGCCTGGAGCCGCGGACTAGCGGGATCGTACGAGCAGTACTTC. This chain uses TRBV30 with TRBJ2-7; 12 nucleotides align to TRBD2. The CDR3 contains 15 residues. V gave up 3 bases and J gave up 4 bases; unmatched junction bases: 7. Germline V gene lookup returns CDR1 GTSNPN and CDR2 SVGIG (reference sequence).

This clone was observed a handful of times. The V call is TRBV6-5, the J call TRBJ2-7; D ambiguous. The CDR3 is 12 amino acids. Germline lookup yields CDR1 MNHEY and CDR2 SVGAGI. Trimming left V 5 bases short and J 5 bases short, with 10 bases between. CDR3 sequence reads: CASSRGRDEQYF. The DNA for the CDR3 is TGTGCCAGCAGTCGAGGTCGTGACGAGCAGTACTTC.